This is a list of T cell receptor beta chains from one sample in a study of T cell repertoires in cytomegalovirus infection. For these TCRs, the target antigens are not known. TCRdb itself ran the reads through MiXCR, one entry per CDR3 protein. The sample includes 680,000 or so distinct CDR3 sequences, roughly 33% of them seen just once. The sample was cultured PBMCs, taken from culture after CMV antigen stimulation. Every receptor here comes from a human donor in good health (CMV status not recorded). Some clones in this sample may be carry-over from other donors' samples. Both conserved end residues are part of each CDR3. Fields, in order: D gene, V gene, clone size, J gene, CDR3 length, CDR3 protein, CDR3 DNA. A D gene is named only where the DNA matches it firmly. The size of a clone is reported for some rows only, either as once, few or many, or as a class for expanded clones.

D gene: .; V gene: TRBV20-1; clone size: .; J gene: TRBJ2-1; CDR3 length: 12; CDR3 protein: CSATQGAGEQFF; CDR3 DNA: TGCAGTGCTACCCAAGGGGCGGGGGAGCAGTTCTTC
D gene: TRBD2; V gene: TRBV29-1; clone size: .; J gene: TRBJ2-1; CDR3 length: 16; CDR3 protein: CSVARTSGGSYNEQFF; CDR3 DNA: TGCAGCGTCGCCCGGACTAGCGGGGGCTCCTACAATGAGCAGTTCTTC
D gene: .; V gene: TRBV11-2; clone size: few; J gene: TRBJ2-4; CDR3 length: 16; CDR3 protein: CASSSGKVLAKNIQYF; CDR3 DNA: TGTGCCAGCAGCTCCGGAAAAGTGCTAGCCAAAAACATTCAGTACTTC
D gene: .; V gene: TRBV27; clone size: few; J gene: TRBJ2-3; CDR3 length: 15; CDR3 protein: CASSPVGPGTDTQYF; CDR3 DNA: TGTGCCAGCAGTCCCGTCGGCCCCGGGACAGATACGCAGTATTTT
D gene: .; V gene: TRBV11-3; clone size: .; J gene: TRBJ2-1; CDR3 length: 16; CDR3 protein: CASSPIGGDSYIEQFF; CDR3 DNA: TGTGCCAGCAGTCCAATCGGGGGCGACTCCTACATTGAGCAGTTCTTC
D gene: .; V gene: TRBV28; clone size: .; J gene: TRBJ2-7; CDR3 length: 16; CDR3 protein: CATMGAGAINPYEQYF; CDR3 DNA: TGTGCCACTATGGGGGCCGGGGCAATAAACCCCTACGAGCAGTACTTC
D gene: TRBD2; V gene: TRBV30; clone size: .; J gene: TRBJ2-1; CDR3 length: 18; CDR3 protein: CAWSVRVGLAGGHNEQFF; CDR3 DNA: TGTGCCTGGAGTGTAAGGGTCGGACTAGCGGGAGGACACAATGAGCAGTTCTTC
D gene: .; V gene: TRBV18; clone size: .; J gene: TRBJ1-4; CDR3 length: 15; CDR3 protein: CASSPRSIADEKLFF; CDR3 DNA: TGTGCCAGCTCACCAAGGTCTATTGCAGACGAAAAACTGTTTTTT
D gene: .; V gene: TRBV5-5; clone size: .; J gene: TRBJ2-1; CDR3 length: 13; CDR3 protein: CASRYRQYGEQFF; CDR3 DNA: TGTGCCAGCAGATACCGACAGTACGGTGAGCAGTTCTTC
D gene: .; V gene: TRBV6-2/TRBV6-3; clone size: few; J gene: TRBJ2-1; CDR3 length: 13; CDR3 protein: CASSYPLYNEQFF; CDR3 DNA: TGTGCCAGCAGTTACCCCCTCTACAATGAGCAGTTCTTC
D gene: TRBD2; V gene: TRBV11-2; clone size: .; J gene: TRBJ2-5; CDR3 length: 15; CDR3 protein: CASSIETSGQETQYF; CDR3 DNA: TGTGCCAGCAGCATAGAGACTAGCGGCCAAGAGACCCAGTACTTC
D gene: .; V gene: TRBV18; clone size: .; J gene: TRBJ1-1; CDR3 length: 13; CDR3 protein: CASSPIGPTEAFF; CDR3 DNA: TGTGCCAGCTCACCCATTGGGCCCACTGAAGCTTTCTTT
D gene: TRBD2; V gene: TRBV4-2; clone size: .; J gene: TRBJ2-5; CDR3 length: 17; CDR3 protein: CASSQEASGGPAETQYF; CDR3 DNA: TGTGCCAGCAGCCAAGAGGCTAGCGGAGGACCAGCGGAGACCCAGTACTTC
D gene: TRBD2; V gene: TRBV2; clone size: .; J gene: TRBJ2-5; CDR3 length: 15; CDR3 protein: CASSPTGGGLETQYF; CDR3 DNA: TGTGCCAGCAGTCCTACGGGGGGGGGTTTGGAGACCCAGTACTTC
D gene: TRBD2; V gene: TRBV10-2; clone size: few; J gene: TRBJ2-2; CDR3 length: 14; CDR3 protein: CASRGTRIPGELFF; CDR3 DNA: TGCGCCAGCAGGGGGACTAGAATACCCGGGGAGCTGTTTTTT
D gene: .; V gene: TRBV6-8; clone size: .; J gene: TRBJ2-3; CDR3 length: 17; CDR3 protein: CASSRRVERWGRYTQYF; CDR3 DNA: TGTGCCAGCAGTCGTAGGGTGGAGCGTTGGGGGAGGTATACGCAGTATTTT
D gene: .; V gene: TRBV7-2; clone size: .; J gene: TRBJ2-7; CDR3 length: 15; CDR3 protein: CASSRILGSSYEQYF; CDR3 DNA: TGTGCCAGCAGCAGGATACTCGGGAGTTCCTACGAGCAGTACTTC
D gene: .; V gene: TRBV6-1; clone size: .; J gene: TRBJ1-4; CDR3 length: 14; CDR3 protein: CAIDPQGRSRLLFF; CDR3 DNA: TGTGCCATCGACCCCCAGGGTCGGTCGCGGTTACTGTTTTTT
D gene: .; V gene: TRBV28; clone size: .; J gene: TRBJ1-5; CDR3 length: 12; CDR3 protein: CASSLSYQPQHF; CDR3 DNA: TGTGCCAGCAGTCTGTCTTATCAGCCCCAGCATTTT
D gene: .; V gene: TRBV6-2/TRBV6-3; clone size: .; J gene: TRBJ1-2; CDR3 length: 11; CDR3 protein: CASNRDFLWHF; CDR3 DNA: TGTGCCAGCAACAGGGACTTTCTCTGGCACTTC
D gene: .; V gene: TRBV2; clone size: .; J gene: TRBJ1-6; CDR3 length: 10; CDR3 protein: CATRGSPLHF; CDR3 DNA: TGTGCCACCCGAGGCTCACCCCTCCACTTT
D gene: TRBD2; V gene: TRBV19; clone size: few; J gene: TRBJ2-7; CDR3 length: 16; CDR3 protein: CASSSRAGARAYEQYF; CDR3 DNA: TGTGCCAGTAGTAGCCGAGCGGGAGCCCGAGCCTACGAGCAGTACTTC
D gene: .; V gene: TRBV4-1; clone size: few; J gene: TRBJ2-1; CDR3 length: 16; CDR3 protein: CASSQEEREFYNEQFF; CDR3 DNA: TGCGCCAGCAGCCAAGAAGAAAGGGAGTTCTACAATGAGCAGTTCTTC
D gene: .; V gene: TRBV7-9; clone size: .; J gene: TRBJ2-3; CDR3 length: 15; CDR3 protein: CASSLAVGRTDTQYF; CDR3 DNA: TGTGCCAGCAGCTTAGCTGTGGGACGCACAGATACGCAGTATTTT
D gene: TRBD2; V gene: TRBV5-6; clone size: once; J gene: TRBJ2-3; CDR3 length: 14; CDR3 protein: CASSEGLAIDTQYF; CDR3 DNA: TGTGCCAGCAGCGAGGGACTAGCGATAGATACGCAGTATTTT
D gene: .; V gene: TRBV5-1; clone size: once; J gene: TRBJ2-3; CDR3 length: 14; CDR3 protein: CASSQTTSTDTQYF; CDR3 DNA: TGCGCCAGCAGCCAGACTACTAGCACAGATACGCAGTATTTT
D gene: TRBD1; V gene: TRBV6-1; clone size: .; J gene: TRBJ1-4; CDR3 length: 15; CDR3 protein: CASTLGGPLREKLFF; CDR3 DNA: TGTGCCAGCACCTTAGGGGGCCCCTTGCGGGAAAAACTGTTTTTT